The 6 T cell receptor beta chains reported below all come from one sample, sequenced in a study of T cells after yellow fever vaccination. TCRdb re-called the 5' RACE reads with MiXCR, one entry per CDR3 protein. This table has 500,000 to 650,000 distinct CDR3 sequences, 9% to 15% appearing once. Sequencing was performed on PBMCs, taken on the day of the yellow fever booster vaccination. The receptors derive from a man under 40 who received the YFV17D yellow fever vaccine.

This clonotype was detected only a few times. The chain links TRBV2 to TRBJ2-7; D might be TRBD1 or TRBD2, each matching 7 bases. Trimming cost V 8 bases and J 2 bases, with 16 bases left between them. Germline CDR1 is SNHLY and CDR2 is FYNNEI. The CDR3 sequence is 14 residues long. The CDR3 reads CASQGGGAPYEQYF. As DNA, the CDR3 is TGTGCCAGCCAGGGGGGGGGGGCCCCCTACGAGCAGTACTTC.

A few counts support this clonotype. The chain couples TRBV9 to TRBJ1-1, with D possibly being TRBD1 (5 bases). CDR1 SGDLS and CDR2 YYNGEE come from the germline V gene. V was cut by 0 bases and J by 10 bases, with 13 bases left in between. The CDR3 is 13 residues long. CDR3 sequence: CASSVANTGRAFF. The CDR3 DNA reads TGTGCCAGCAGCGTAGCTAATACAGGTCGAGCTTTCTTT.

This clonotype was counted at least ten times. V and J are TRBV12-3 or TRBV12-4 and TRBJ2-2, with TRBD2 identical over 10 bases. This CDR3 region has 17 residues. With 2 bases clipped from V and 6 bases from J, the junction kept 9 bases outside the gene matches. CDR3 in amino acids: CASSLPPLAGVPGELFF. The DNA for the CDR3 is TGTGCCAGCAGTTTACCACCCCTAGCGGGGGTACCCGGGGAGCTGTTTTTT.

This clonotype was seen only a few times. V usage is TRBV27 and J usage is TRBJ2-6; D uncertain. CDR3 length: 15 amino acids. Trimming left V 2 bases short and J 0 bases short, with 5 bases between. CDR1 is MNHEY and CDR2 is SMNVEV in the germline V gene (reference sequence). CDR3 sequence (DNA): TGTGCCAGCAGTTTAAGGAACTCTGGGGCCAACGTCCTGACTTTC. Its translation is CASSLRNSGANVLTF.

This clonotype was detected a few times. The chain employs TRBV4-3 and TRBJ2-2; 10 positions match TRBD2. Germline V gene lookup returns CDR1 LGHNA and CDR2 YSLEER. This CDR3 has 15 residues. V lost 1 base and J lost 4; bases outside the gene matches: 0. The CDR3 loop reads CASSQVAGGTGELFF. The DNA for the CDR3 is TGCGCCAGCAGCCAAGTAGCGGGGGGCACCGGGGAGCTGTTTTTT.

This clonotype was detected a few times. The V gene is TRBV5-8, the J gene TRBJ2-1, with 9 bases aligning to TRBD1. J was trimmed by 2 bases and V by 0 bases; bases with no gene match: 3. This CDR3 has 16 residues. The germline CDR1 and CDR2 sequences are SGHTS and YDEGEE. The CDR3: CASSLATGGAYNEQFF. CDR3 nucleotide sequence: TGTGCCAGCAGCTTGGCCACAGGGGGCGCCTACAATGAGCAGTTCTTC.